The 27 T cell receptor beta chains listed next were all sequenced from one sample in a study of T cells in Graves' hyperthyroidism and ophthalmopathy. Amplified regions were TCR beta CDR3 sequences from RNA transcripts. Initially, a first-round RT-PCR of the TCR CDR3 employed the HTBI primer set. TCRdb used MiXCR to reprocess the multiplex PCR reads, holding one entry per CDR3 protein. The sample has 500,000 to 750,000 distinct CDR3 sequences, 40% to 55% seen once; the top ten hold approximately 7.5%. The specimen was peripheral blood or thyroid tissue (not recorded which). These receptors all stem from a woman between 18 and 29 years old with Graves' hyperthyroidism.

A remark on this clonotype: A much larger clone sits a single nucleotide away, making a read error possible. The rearrangement joins TRBV12-3 or TRBV12-4 to TRBJ1-4; possible D gene TRBD1, 6 bases. V was clipped by 11 bases and J by 6 bases, with 16 bases between them. The CDR3 length is 13 residues. The CDR3: CAGKIGGDEKLFF. DNA for the CDR3: TGTGCCGGCAAAATAGGGGGGGATGAAAAACTGTTTTTT.

The CDR3 sequence is CATSRDDRLAGVEQFF. The CDR3 DNA reads TGTGCCACCAGCAGAGATGACAGACTAGCGGGAGTCGAGCAGTTCTTC. The chain uses TRBV15 and TRBJ2-5, with 12 nucleotides matching TRBD2. The end of the DNA aligns better with TRBJ2-1, so the J call may be wrong. The CDR3 is 16 amino acids. The germline gives CDR1 LNHNV, CDR2 YYDKDF (reference sequence).

In its sample, this clonotype was seen many times. The chain couples TRBV6-4 to TRBJ1-5; D unclear. From germline, CDR1 is MRHNA and CDR2 SNTAGT. The V and J ends lost 3 bases and 7 bases respectively, with 10 bases between them. The CDR3 is 13 amino acids. CDR3 in DNA: TGTGCCAGCAGTGATGAGGAGGGCCAGCCCCAGCATTTT. It is translated as CASSDEEGQPQHF.

This clonotype has ten or more counts. This chain joins TRBV5-1 and TRBJ2-7; D is ambiguous. The CDR3 sequence is 14 residues long. Germline V CDR1 and CDR2: SGHRS, YFSETQ. Trimming pared 0 bases from V and 1 base from J, leaving 8 bases between. This CDR3 is CASSLASTSYEQYF. CDR3 bases: TGCGCCAGCAGCTTGGCTTCTACATCCTACGAGCAGTACTTC.

This clonotype was recorded at least ten times. V is TRBV13 and J is TRBJ2-7, with 11 bases lining up with TRBD2. Losses at the gene ends were 5 bases for V and 5 bases for J; bases not matched to a gene: 5. The germline CDR1 and CDR2 sequences are PRHDT and FYEKMQ (reference sequence). The CDR3 spans 14 residues. CDR3 DNA: TGTGCCAGCAGCCCCGTAGCGGGAGGGGACGAGCAGTACTTC. It is translated as CASSPVAGGDEQYF.

Comment on this clonotype: This may be a read error, as it is one base from a much larger clone. The rearrangement links TRBV5-1 to TRBJ2-7; D gene unclear. The CDR3 has 12 residues. The V end lost 5 bases, the J end lost 5 bases, and 11 bases lay between the germline ends. CDR1 is SGHRS, CDR2 YFSETQ, per germline. The CDR3 protein is CASRNRRNEQYF. DNA of the CDR3: TGCGCCAGCAGAAACCGACGTAACGAGCAGTACTTC.

At least ten counts were recorded for this clonotype. The rearrangement joins TRBV12-3 or TRBV12-4 to TRBJ1-4; tentative D call: TRBD1 (5 bases). Trimming removed 3 bases at V and 8 bases at J, with 13 bases between. The CDR3 contains 14 residues. CDR3 in DNA: TGTGCCAGCAGTTTGTGGCAGGGTAACGAAAAACTGTTTTTT. Its protein product is CASSLWQGNEKLFF.

The chain combines TRBV20-1 with TRBJ1-2; D is undetermined. CDR3 length: 11 residues. Germline values: CDR1 DFQATT, CDR2 SNEGSKA (reference sequence). The V gene lost 6 bases and the J gene lost 7 bases, with 12 bases spanning the gap. This CDR3 reads CSAPGEAGYTF. CDR3 in DNA: TGCAGTGCGCCCGGGGAGGCTGGCTACACCTTC.

Notes on this clonotype: The CDR3 does not end in the conserved phenylalanine or tryptophan, so this is likely a read error. No DNA is shown, since the ends of the CDR3 on it are uncertain; the CDR3 is the one TCRdb lists. The CDR3 loop is CASSVGSGRNT. The chain uses TRBV9 and TRBJ1-3. With termini counted, the CDR3 has 11 amino acids. Germline V gives CDR1 SGDLS, CDR2 YYNGEE.

As to this clonotype: A junction end diverges from the germline sequence, so it may reflect a read error. J is TRBJ2-1 and V is TRBV7-3; a possible D gene is TRBD1 (5 bases). Germline-derived CDR1 and CDR2 are SGHTA and FQGTGA. The CDR3 has 15 residues. CDR3 protein: CASSLTRQSYNEQFF. Here the CDR3 DNA reads TGTGCCAGCAGCCTAACAAGACAGTCCTACAATGAGCAGTTCTTC.

This clonotype was found a few times. The rearrangement uses TRBV4-2 and TRBJ2-5; D could derive from TRBD1 or TRBD2 (7 bases each). The germline V gene has CDR1 LGHNA and CDR2 YNFKEQ. This CDR3 spans 15 amino acids. V was pared by 6 bases and J by 2 bases, with 16 bases between. The CDR3 DNA reads TGTGCCAGCAGTGCAGACAGGGAGGGACAAGAGACCCAGTACTTC. Residues: CASSADREGQETQYF.

This clonotype was picked up many times. V usage is TRBV7-3 and J usage is TRBJ2-2; 7 bases are shared with TRBD1. The ends lost 4 bases at V and 5 bases at J; junction bases unmatched: 1. This CDR3 has 13 amino acids. In germline, CDR1 is SGHTA, CDR2 FQGTGA. The CDR3 DNA is TGTGCCAGCAGCTCACAGGGGACCGGGGAGCTGTTTTTT. It specifies CASSSQGTGELFF.

This clonotype was recorded many times. The V call is TRBV5-8, the J call TRBJ2-2; 7 bases are a match to TRBD2. There are 16 residues in the CDR3. Germline V gene lookup returns CDR1 SGHTS and CDR2 YDEGEE. V lost 4 bases and J lost 7; bases outside the gene matches: 13. CDR3 in amino acids: CASSPTAPGGGGELFF. CDR3 sequence (DNA): TGTGCCAGCAGCCCCACCGCGCCGGGAGGTGGCGGGGAGCTGTTTTTT.

J is TRBJ1-2 and V is TRBV29-1; possible D gene TRBD1, 6 bases. Germline CDR1 reads SQVTM; CDR2 reads ANQGSEA. Trimming removed 8 bases at V and 5 bases at J, with 24 bases between. The CDR3 has 15 amino acids. In nucleotides, the CDR3 is TGCAGCAGCCAAGAGATCGTACAGGGAGGGTATGGCTACACCTTC. This gives the protein CSSQEIVQGGYGYTF.

Ten or more counts support this clonotype. The V and J genes are TRBV24-1 and TRBJ2-5; D is tentatively TRBD1 or TRBD2 (6 bases each). The germline V gene has CDR1 KGHDR and CDR2 SFDVKD. The CDR3 has 15 amino acids. V lost 3 bases, J lost 5 bases, and 15 bases lay in between. The CDR3 DNA is TGTGCCACCAGTGATCCCGCAGGGGAGGTCGAGACCCAGTACTTC. The encoded protein is CATSDPAGEVETQYF.

Of note for this clonotype: A much larger clone is a single base away; this may be a read error. Lacking the conserved final phenylalanine or tryptophan, this CDR3 likely reflects a read error. This chain uses TRBV20-1 with TRBJ1-1, with 11 nucleotides matching TRBD1. Trimming took 6 bases from V and 1 from J; bases not matched to a gene: 4. The germline V gene has CDR1 DFQATT and CDR2 SNEGSKA (reference sequence). The CDR3 is made up of 14 amino acids. The chain's CDR3 is CSAGTGGPNTEAFL. CDR3 coding DNA: TGCAGTGCCGGGACAGGGGGTCCGAACACTGAAGCTTTCCTT.

The chain recombines TRBV7-9 with TRBJ2-2; 15 bases fit TRBD2. J lost 0 bases, V lost 6 bases, and 11 bases had no gene match. Germline CDR1 is SEHNR and CDR2 is FQNEAQ (reference sequence). The CDR3 is 20 amino acids. The CDR3 region has the DNA TGTGCCAGCAGTCCGGGACTAGCGGGAGGAAGGCTCCCGAACACCGGGGAGCTGTTTTTT. Its translation: CASSPGLAGGRLPNTGELFF.

Ten or more counts support this clonotype. This rearrangement joins TRBV25-1 to TRBJ1-2; a weak D match, TRBD1 (6 bases). CDR1 is MGHDK and CDR2 is SYGVNS in the germline V gene. The germline V and J ends were trimmed by 6 bases and 8 bases, with 16 bases remaining between them. This CDR3 is 13 amino acids long. The CDR3 loop reads CASSITGPGGYTF. The CDR3 coding sequence is TGTGCCAGCAGCATCACAGGGCCCGGGGGCTACACCTTC.

This chain links TRBV5-1 with TRBJ2-7; the match to TRBD1 covers 8 bases. The CDR3 runs 16 residues. V lost 4 bases and J lost 2; bases outside the gene matches: 11. CDR1 and CDR2 from the germline V gene are SGHRS and YFSETQ. CDR3 protein: CASSPPGGSGTYEQYF. For the CDR3, the DNA is TGCGCCAGCAGCCCACCAGGGGGCTCAGGGACCTACGAGCAGTACTTC.

This clonotype has a handful of counts. The rearrangement uses TRBV6-6 and TRBJ2-2; the D is unclear. In germline, CDR1 is MNHNY, CDR2 SVGAGI (reference sequence). Trimming took off 2 bases at V and 0 bases at J, with 7 bases between the two ends. The CDR3 runs 15 residues. The DNA of the CDR3 is TGTGCCAGCAGTTACGGTATAGCGAACACCGGGGAGCTGTTTTTT. As protein: CASSYGIANTGELFF.

Many counts were recorded for this clonotype. This chain uses TRBV10-3 with TRBJ2-7, with D maybe TRBD1 (5 bases). Trimming removed 11 bases from V and 5 bases from J, with 19 bases in between. This CDR3 region has 13 residues. The germline V gene has CDR1 ENHRY and CDR2 SYGVKD. The CDR3 sequence is CAVAQGHDHEQYF. The CDR3 nucleotides are TGTGCCGTCGCTCAGGGTCACGACCACGAGCAGTACTTC.

V and J are TRBV24-1 and TRBJ2-5, with 8 bases aligning to TRBD2. CDR3 length equals 15 residues. Germline assignment: CDR1 KGHDR and CDR2 SFDVKD. J was trimmed by 5 bases and V by 4 bases; bases with no gene match: 8. The DNA for the CDR3 is TGTGCCACCAGTGAAGCGGGAGCGGGTGAGGAGACCCAGTACTTC. Translated: CATSEAGAGEETQYF.

As for this clonotype: Just one base apart from a much larger clone, this may be a read error. The V gene is TRBV20-1, the J gene TRBJ2-5; 11 nucleotides line up with TRBD1. The CDR3 runs 14 residues. With 6 bases clipped from V and 5 bases from J, the junction kept 8 bases outside the gene matches. CDR1 and CDR2 (germline): DFQATT, SNEGSKA (reference sequence). DNA for the CDR3: TGCAGTGCGGCGGGACAGGGGGATGGGGAGACCCAGTACTTC. It specifies CSAAGQGDGETQYF.

The count of this clonotype is one. This chain joins TRBV6-4 and TRBJ1-2; a possible D gene is TRBD1 (5 bases). The CDR3 is 18 residues long. Trimming shortened V by 2 bases and J by 1 base, and 20 bases separated the two germline ends. Germline assignment: CDR1 MRHNA and CDR2 SNTAGT. CDR3 DNA sequence: TGTGCCAGCAGTGACCCCCAGGGCGGGACCGCGCTTAACTATGGCTACACCTTC. Translation gives CASSDPQGGTALNYGYTF.

There are many counts of this clonotype. The chain has TRBV10-3 and TRBJ2-7; 10 bases fit TRBD1. The germline gives CDR1 ENHRY, CDR2 SYGVKD. The CDR3 is 14 amino acids. V was pared by 7 bases and J by 4 bases, with 7 bases of the junction left unmatched. The DNA for the CDR3 is TGTGCCATCACTCCGGGACAGGGGAGTTACGAGCAGTACTTC. Translation gives CAITPGQGSYEQYF.

This clonotype turned up a few times. The missing conserved phenylalanine or tryptophan at the end of this CDR3 makes a read error likely. The DNA is left out, because the CDR3 cannot be placed on it with certainty; the CDR3 is given as TCRdb lists it. The rearrangement links TRBV7-2 to TRBJ1-3. Germline assignment: CDR1 SGHTA and CDR2 FQGNSA. Both ends counted, the CDR3 spans 10 residues. The chain's CDR3 is CASSLGLASM.

The sample holds many counts of this clonotype. The chain carries TRBV4-1 and TRBJ2-2, with D tentatively TRBD2 (6 bases). There are 16 residues in the CDR3. Trimming left V 0 bases short and J 2 bases short, with 10 bases between. From germline, CDR1 is MGHRA and CDR2 YSYEKL. CDR3 DNA: TGCGCCAGCAGCCAAGATGGGAGGCCCAACACCGGGGAGCTGTTTTTT. Protein: CASSQDGRPNTGELFF.